What follows are 10 T cell receptor beta chains derived from one specimen sequenced in a study of CD4 T cells in relation to SARS-CoV-2 and coronaviruses. Assay used: immunoSEQ multiplex PCR; TCRdb lists only in-frame clones, some missing. The table shows around 16,000 clones, with over 60% occurring only once. The unexposed donors gave CD4+ T cells in about 2011-2019, prior to COVID-19. Isolation of CD4+ T cells took place after approximately eleven days in culture. The antigens these receptors bind are not known. The sequenced sample consisted of CD4+ T cells from PBMCs, cultured in vitro. These receptors came from a human donor in good health.

This clone has just a few counts. This rearrangement joins TRBV4-2 to TRBJ2-7; tentative D call: TRBD2 (6 bases). Germline lookup yields CDR1 LGHNA and CDR2 YNFKEQ. V lost 0 bases, J lost 0 bases, and 9 bases lay in between. The CDR3 runs to 15 residues. This CDR3 reads CASSQEGGISYEQYF. CDR3 bases: TGTGCCAGCAGCCAAGAGGGCGGGATCTCCTACGAGCAGTACTTC.

The chain joins TRBV30 to TRBJ1-2; TRBD1 agrees at 9 bases. V was pared by 1 base and J by 7 bases, with 7 bases of the junction left unmatched. This CDR3 has 14 amino acids. Germline CDR1 is GTSNPN and CDR2 is SVGIG (reference sequence). DNA for the CDR3: TGTGCCTGGAGTGCTAACAGGGGGCAGGGTGGCTACACCTTC. This encodes CAWSANRGQGGYTF. The full variable domain, completed using reference TRBV30 and TRBJ1-2, is SQTIHQWPATLVQPVGSPLSLECTVEGTSNPNLYWYRQAAGRGLQLLFYSVGIGQISSEVPQNLSASRPQDRQFILSSKKLLLSDSGFYLCAWSANRGQGGYTFGSGTRLTVV.

This clone counts as medium-sized. This CDR3 is CASSQDYGEPTDTQYF. In nucleotides, the CDR3 is TGTGCCAGCAGCCAAGATTATGGGGAACCCACAGATACGCAGTATTTT. The chain links TRBV4-2 to TRBJ2-3; D gene unclear. The CDR3 consists of 16 residues. The germline V and J ends were trimmed by 0 bases and 2 bases, with 12 bases remaining between them. Germline V gene sequence: CDR1 LGHNA, CDR2 YNFKEQ.

The V gene is TRBV2, the J gene TRBJ2-1; 9 bases map to TRBD1. V was clipped by 9 bases and J by 6 bases; unmatched bases: 21. Germline assignment: CDR1 SNHLY and CDR2 FYNNEI. There are 18 residues in the CDR3. The CDR3 loop is CAREDRGRAGVEVNEQFF. In DNA form, the CDR3 reads TGTGCCAGGGAGGACAGGGGACGCGCGGGAGTAGAAGTCAATGAGCAGTTCTTC. The variable domain in full, with the rest retrieved from reference TRBV2 and TRBJ2-1, is EPEVTQTPSHQVTQMGQEVILRCVPISNHLYFYWYRQILGQKVEFLVSFYNNEISEKSEIFDDQFSVERPDGSNFTLKIRSTKLEDSAMYFCAREDRGRAGVEVNEQFFGPGTRLTVL.

The chain has TRBV3-1 (or the pseudogene TRBV3-2) and TRBJ2-7; 11 positions match TRBD1. The CDR3 consists of 14 residues. J was trimmed by 6 bases and V by 5 bases; bases with no gene match: 6. CDR1 is LGHDT, CDR2 YNNKEL, per germline (reference sequence). CDR3 sequence: CASSSGTGGREQYF. CDR3 DNA: TGTGCCAGCAGCTCCGGGACAGGGGGACGCGAGCAGTACTTC.

The rearrangement uses TRBV10-1 and TRBJ1-1; D ambiguous. CDR1 is WNHNN, CDR2 SYGVQD, per germline (reference sequence). The CDR3 extends over 12 amino acids. V shed 6 bases and J shed 2 bases, with 7 bases lying between them. The CDR3 sequence: CASSRGNTEAFF. Written as DNA, the CDR3 is TGCGCCAGCAGCAGAGGAAACACTGAAGCTTTCTTT.

This chain joins TRBV5-1 and TRBJ1-2; D is unresolved. The length of the CDR3 is 14 residues. The germline V gene encodes CDR1 SGHRS and CDR2 YFSETQ. The V and J ends lost 0 bases and 6 bases respectively, with 12 bases between them. CDR3 nucleotide sequence: TGCGCCAGCAGCTTGGGGTCCCGAGCCCATGGCTACACCTTC. Protein sequence: CASSLGSRAHGYTF.

The chain is built from TRBV24-1 and TRBJ1-5; 8 bases match TRBD1. Germline trimming cut 7 bases from V and 4 bases from J; bases unmatched to any gene: 2. Germline loops: CDR1 KGHDR, CDR2 SFDVKD. This CDR3 is built from 13 residues. The CDR3 bases are TGTGCCACCAGGGACAGGGAGAATCAGCCCCAGCATTTT. As protein: CATRDRENQPQHF.

The V and J genes are TRBV2 and TRBJ2-7; possibly TRBD1 or TRBD2 for D (5 bases each). The V end was cut by 10 bases, the J end by 4 bases, with 26 bases between. Germline CDR1 SNHLY, CDR2 FYNNEI. The CDR3 runs 16 residues. CDR3 DNA: TGTGCCACCAAAGTCGACAGACTCGGGGCCGAATACGAGCAGTACTTC. Encoded protein: CATKVDRLGAEYEQYF.

V usage is TRBV9 and J usage is TRBJ1-6, with a possible D match to TRBD1 (6 bases). This CDR3 spans 15 amino acids. The germline V gene encodes CDR1 SGDLS and CDR2 YYNGEE. V gave up 0 bases and J gave up 9 bases, with 13 bases separating them. The chain's CDR3 is CASSVDQGIGSPLHF. The CDR3 region has the DNA TGTGCCAGCAGCGTAGATCAGGGGATAGGTTCACCCCTCCACTTT.